Listed here are 27 T cell receptor beta chains from one sample, sequenced in a study of cytotoxic CD8 clonotypes in ibrutinib-treated CLL. The protocol was immunoSEQ multiplex PCR, while the TCRdb copy is restricted to in-frame clones and leaves out a portion. Here the sample spans fewer than 25,000 clones, around 72% being singletons. The sample here was PBMCs, taken before ibrutinib treatment. The receptors here all came from a human donor with chronic lymphocytic leukemia.

This clone was counted only a few times. This chain joins TRBV7-9 and TRBJ2-2; 8 bases are a match to TRBD2. Trimming took 5 bases from V and 2 from J; bases not matched to a gene: 4. The CDR3 covers 15 residues. The germline gives CDR1 SEHNR, CDR2 FQNEAQ (reference sequence). DNA for the CDR3: TGTGCCAGCAGCAGCACTAGCGGAAACACCGGGGAGCTGTTTTTT. This gives the protein CASSSTSGNTGELFF.

The CDR3 spells CASSLAGETVIFF. CDR3 DNA sequence: TGTGCCAGCAGCTTGGCTGGGGAAACGGTAATCTTCTTT. The chain couples TRBV5-4 to TRBJ1-1; D is unclear. Germline-derived CDR1 and CDR2 are SGHNT and YYREEE (reference sequence). CDR3 length: 13 amino acids. The V and J ends lost 0 bases and 14 bases respectively, with 17 bases between them.

Only a few counts were recorded for this clone. The CDR3 is CASSPSGTSGGEQYF. Here the CDR3 DNA reads TGTGCCAGCTCACCATCCGGGACTAGCGGGGGCGAGCAGTACTTC. V is TRBV18 and J is TRBJ2-7; TRBD2 matches 14 bases. Germline CDR1 KGHSH, CDR2 LQKENI. The trim removed 2 bases at V and 6 bases at J, leaving 3 bases unmatched. The CDR3 has 15 amino acids.

V usage is TRBV5-1 and J usage is TRBJ1-1; weak D call: TRBD1 (5 bases). The germline gives CDR1 SGHRS, CDR2 YFSETQ. V was clipped by 4 bases and J by 0 bases, with 10 bases between them. The CDR3 has 14 residues. CDR3 in DNA: TGCGCCAGCAGCCAGCAGGGCCTGAACACTGAAGCTTTCTTT. Protein product: CASSQQGLNTEAFF.

The J gene is TRBJ2-1, the V gene TRBV7-8, with 12 bases matching TRBD2. Germline loops: CDR1 SGHVS, CDR2 FQNEAQ. This CDR3 contains 17 residues. V was pared by 0 bases and J by 7 bases, with 7 bases of the junction left unmatched. The CDR3 protein is CASSLAGGLAGGNEQFF. For the CDR3, the DNA is TGTGCCAGCAGCTTAGCGGGGGGGCTAGCGGGAGGGAATGAGCAGTTCTTC.

This chain connects TRBV4-2 to TRBJ2-4; D remains unclear. CDR1 is LGHNA, CDR2 YNFKEQ, per germline. The germline V and J ends were trimmed by 0 bases and 2 bases, with 17 bases remaining between them. This CDR3 has 18 residues. The CDR3 loop is CASSQEGWVTASKNIQYF. The CDR3 coding sequence is TGTGCCAGCAGCCAAGAGGGATGGGTCACGGCCTCCAAAAACATTCAGTACTTC.

The chain has TRBV7-2 and TRBJ2-3; maybe TRBD2 (6 bases). This CDR3 is built from 16 residues. V dropped 5 bases and J dropped 9 bases, with 24 bases sitting between them. From germline, CDR1 is SGHTA and CDR2 FQGNSA. CDR3 nucleotide sequence: TGTGCCAGCAGCCCTAAGCGGGCGTCGTCGGGGGACACGCAGTATTTT. As protein: CASSPKRASSGDTQYF.

This sequence joins TRBV6-1 and TRBJ2-2; 7 bases match TRBD1. CDR1 and CDR2 (germline): MNHNS, SASEGT. The J segment lost 5 bases and the V segment lost 6 bases, leaving 6 bases of the junction unmatched. The CDR3 totals 14 residues. The CDR3 loop reads CASRRQGWTGELFF. The DNA of the CDR3 is TGTGCCAGCAGGAGACAGGGTTGGACCGGGGAGCTGTTTTTT.

Only one count was recorded for this clone. The chain is built from TRBV6-5 and TRBJ2-1; D might be TRBD1 (6 bases). CDR1 and CDR2 from the germline V gene are MNHEY and SVGAGI. The V end was cut by 0 bases, the J end by 3 bases, with 12 bases between. The CDR3 covers 16 residues. This CDR3 is CASSYSSGEFYNEQFF. Written as DNA, the CDR3 is TGTGCCAGCAGTTACTCGTCAGGGGAGTTCTACAATGAGCAGTTCTTC.

The chain carries TRBV5-4 and TRBJ2-3, with 8 bases that match TRBD2. Germline loops: CDR1 SGHNT, CDR2 YYREEE (reference sequence). There are 16 residues in the CDR3. After removal of 4 bases from V and 1 base from J, the junction contained 8 bases not matched to a gene. CDR3 nucleotides: TGTGCCAGCAGCCAGCGGGGGTTGGGCGGCACAGATACGCAGTATTTT. Translation: CASSQRGLGGTDTQYF.

The chain links TRBV30 to TRBJ2-2; possibly TRBD1 or TRBD2 for D (5 bases each). This CDR3 spans 14 amino acids. The germline V and J ends were trimmed by 2 bases and 8 bases, with 15 bases remaining between them. Germline CDR1 reads GTSNPN; CDR2 reads SVGIG (reference sequence). The CDR3 sequence: CAWSRGRVPGELFF. The CDR3, as DNA: TGTGCCTGGAGTCGGGGCAGGGTACCTGGGGAGCTGTTTTTT.

The chain combines TRBV7-2 with TRBJ1-2, with TRBD1 matching over 7 bases. This CDR3 contains 13 residues. The trim removed 5 bases at V and 7 bases at J, leaving 7 bases unmatched. Germline loops: CDR1 SGHTA, CDR2 FQGNSA. The CDR3 bases are TGTGCCAGCAGCCCCACAGGGGTAGGTGGCTACACCTTC. Residues: CASSPTGVGGYTF. Full variable domain (missing parts from reference TRBV7-2 and TRBJ1-2): GAGVSQSPSNKVTEKGKDVELRCDPISGHTALYWYRQSLGQGLEFLIYFQGNSAPDKSGLPSDRFSAERTGGSVSTLTIQRTQQEDSAVYLCASSPTGVGGYTFGSGTRLTVV.

The rearrangement uses TRBV18 and TRBJ1-5; D possibly corresponds to TRBD1 (5 bases). Trimming took 2 bases from V and 6 from J, leaving 14 bases between them. There are 15 residues in the CDR3. Germline V gene data show CDR1 as KGHSH and CDR2 as LQKENI. The CDR3 nucleotides read TGTGCCAGCTCACCAGCCGCGGGGGGGTTTCAGCCCCAGCATTTT. Residues: CASSPAAGGFQPQHF. Supplemented by reference TRBV18 and TRBJ1-5, the full variable domain reads NAGVMQNPRHLVRRRGQEARLRCSPMKGHSHVYWYRQLPEEGLKFMVYLQKENIIDESGMPKERFSAEFPKEGPSILRIQQVVRGDSAAYFCASSPAAGGFQPQHFGDGTRLSIL.

V usage is TRBV28 and J usage is TRBJ1-1; D is undetermined. The V gene's germline CDR1 is MDHEN and CDR2 SYDVKM. The CDR3 has 11 residues. V shed 5 bases and J shed 2 bases, with 3 bases lying between them. The CDR3 sequence: CASSPNTEAFF. CDR3 sequence (DNA): TGTGCCAGCAGTCCAAACACTGAAGCTTTCTTT.

The chain employs TRBV7-4 and TRBJ1-3; D perhaps matches TRBD1 (5 bases). The germline CDR1 and CDR2 sequences are SGHVT and SQSDAQ. This CDR3 is 16 amino acids long. V lost 3 bases and J 0 bases, leaving 12 bases between the germline ends. CDR3 protein: CASSFARDRSGNTIYF. The CDR3 nucleotides are TGTGCCAGCAGCTTCGCCCGGGACCGCTCTGGAAACACCATATATTTT.

The V and J genes are TRBV19 and TRBJ2-1; 11 bases fit TRBD2. CDR3 length: 14 residues. After removal of 6 bases from V and 9 bases from J, the junction contained 7 bases not matched to a gene. Germline V gene lookup returns CDR1 LNHDA and CDR2 SQIVND (reference sequence). CDR3 in DNA: TGTGCCAGTAGCCCCCGGGGACTAGCGGTTGAGCAGTTCTTC. Protein product: CASSPRGLAVEQFF. Based on the CDR3 plus reference TRBV19 and TRBJ2-1, the full variable domain is DGGITQSPKYLFRKEGQNVTLSCEQNLNHDAMYWYRQDPGQGLRLIYYSQIVNDFQKGDIAEGYSVSREKKESFPLTVTSAQKNPTAFYLCASSPRGLAVEQFFGPGTRLTVL.

The chain employs TRBV7-9 and TRBJ1-1, with D unresolved. The ends were cut back, 3 bases at V and 0 bases at J, with 23 bases in the middle. Germline V gene data show CDR1 as SEHNR and CDR2 as FQNEAQ (reference sequence). This CDR3 comprises 19 residues. Written as DNA, the CDR3 is TGTGCCAGCAGCTTTTCGTCTTTTCACCCCACGGACTTGAACACTGAAGCTTTCTTT. Translating it yields CASSFSSFHPTDLNTEAFF.

The V call is TRBV5-6, the J call TRBJ1-5; D ambiguous. With 4 bases removed from V and 5 bases from J, the gap between germline ends came to 16 bases. The CDR3 runs to 15 residues. Germline values: CDR1 SGHDT, CDR2 YYEEEE. The CDR3 loop is CASSSWTDSYQPQHF. CDR3 DNA: TGTGCCAGCAGCAGCTGGACGGACTCTTATCAGCCCCAGCATTTT.

This clone was counted between two and nine times. The J gene is TRBJ1-1, the V gene TRBV19; TRBD1 matches at 8 bases. The CDR3 runs to 13 residues. The V segment lost 7 bases and the J segment 3 bases; nucleotides outside the gene matches: 4. From germline, CDR1 is LNHDA and CDR2 SQIVND (reference sequence). The CDR3 spells CASTHRGDTEAFF. CDR3 coding DNA: TGTGCCAGTACCCACAGGGGGGACACTGAAGCTTTCTTT.

This chain connects TRBV21-1 to TRBJ2-1; TRBD2, the D gene given by the table, was not confirmed from the DNA. TRBV21-1 is deemed a pseudogene. The CDR3 loop spans 15 amino acids. The CDR3 DNA reads as TGTGCCAGCAGTGGACTAGCGGGGGGACCTTGGGAGCAGTTCTTC. Translated, it gives CASSGLAGGPWEQFF.

The J gene is TRBJ1-1, the V gene TRBV11-1; 9 nucleotides agree with TRBD1. V dropped 3 bases and J dropped 9; count of bases not matched to a gene: 8. The CDR3 is made up of 14 amino acids. The V gene's germline CDR1 is SGHAT and CDR2 FQDESV (reference sequence). As DNA, the CDR3 is TGTGCCAGCAGCTTCTCCGGGACAGGGAGCAAAGCTTTCTTT. It translates to CASSFSGTGSKAFF.

This clone was counted only a few times. V and J are TRBV5-1 and TRBJ1-1, with D perhaps matching TRBD1 (6 bases). The CDR3 contains 14 residues. Trimming removed 4 bases from V and 1 base from J, with 11 bases in between. Germline CDR1 and CDR2: SGHRS and YFSETQ. The CDR3 region has the DNA TGCGCCAGCAGCCAGGACAGTCAGAACACTGAAGCTTTCTTT. Translated, it gives CASSQDSQNTEAFF.

This chain joins TRBV2 and TRBJ1-5; D is unclear. Germline V gives CDR1 SNHLY, CDR2 FYNNEI. The CDR3 has 16 amino acids. Trimming left V 7 bases short and J 1 base short, with 17 bases between. CDR3 in amino acids: CASKYPGEGSNQPQHF. The CDR3 coding sequence is TGTGCCAGCAAGTACCCGGGAGAAGGAAGCAATCAGCCCCAGCATTTT.

This clone turned up a few times. The V and J genes are TRBV28 and TRBJ1-4; TRBD1 aligns across 9 bases. The CDR3 sequence is 16 residues long. Germline V gives CDR1 MDHEN, CDR2 SYDVKM. V lost 5 bases to trimming and J lost 5 bases; unmatched junction nucleotides: 9. Here the CDR3 reads CASSLYRGPENEKLFF. Written as DNA, the CDR3 is TGTGCCAGCAGTCTTTACAGGGGGCCGGAGAATGAAAAACTGTTTTTT.

This clone was observed a single time. As DNA, the CDR3 is TGTGCCAGTAGTATGAGTAGGACGGACTACGAGCAGTACTTC. It is translated as CASSMSRTDYEQYF. The chain couples TRBV19 to TRBJ2-7; D gene uncertain. CDR1 is LNHDA, CDR2 SQIVND, per germline (reference sequence). Trimming stripped 3 bases from V and 3 bases from J, with 12 bases between. The CDR3 extends over 14 amino acids.

CDR3 loop: CASSERNTEAFF. The CDR3 region has the DNA TGTGCCAGCAGTGAAAGGAACACTGAAGCTTTCTTT. The chain uses TRBV6-1 and TRBJ1-1; D is ambiguous. The CDR3 consists of 12 residues. Trimming cost V 2 bases and J 1 base, with 2 bases left between them. Per germline, CDR1 MNHNS and CDR2 SASEGT.

The chain uses TRBV6-8 and TRBJ1-1; D gene ambiguous. The CDR3 is 12 residues long. Germline V CDR1 and CDR2: MNHGY, SAAAGT. V was clipped by 9 bases and J by 0 bases, with 8 bases between them. Here the CDR3 DNA reads TGTGCCAGTGGACCGATGAACACTGAAGCTTTCTTT. Translating gives CASGPMNTEAFF.